One sample yielded the 22 T cell receptor beta chains listed below, sequenced in a study of glioma-infiltrating T cells after dendritic cell vaccination listed by TCRdb under 2016. The sample's time point label is to be understood as: after dendritic cell vaccination, including at tumor progression/relapse. The library was produced with the immunoSEQ multiplex PCR assay. As stored in TCRdb, this immuneACCESS dataset retains in-frame rearrangements with V and J assigned. A fraction of the clones does not appear; measured against another copy, unresolved V genes explain less than half of the discrepancy, and the remainder lacks a known reason. The sample table contains approximately 46,000 clones; only one count was recorded for 89% of them. The top ten hold roughly 5.4% of the sample. Sample: blood, taken after dendritic cell vaccination. The receptors shown here come from a human donor with glioblastoma.

This chain joins TRBV7-9 and TRBJ2-2; TRBD2 matches 7 bases. Germline V gives CDR1 SEHNR, CDR2 FQNEAQ (reference sequence). V gave up 5 bases and J gave up 8 bases; unmatched junction bases: 14. The CDR3 runs to 16 residues. The CDR3 protein is CASSRVTAAGAGELFF. The CDR3 nucleotides are TGTGCCAGCAGCCGTGTGACCGCGGCGGGAGCTGGGGAGCTGTTTTTT. The full variable domain, with the rest looked up from reference TRBV7-9 and TRBJ2-2, is DTGVSQNPRHKITKRGQNVTFRCDPISEHNRLYWYRQTLGQGPEFLTYFQNEAQLEKSRLLSDRFSAERPKGSFSTLEIQRTEQGDSAMYLCASSRVTAAGAGELFFGEGSRLTVL.

The chain uses TRBV2 and TRBJ1-1, with D possibly TRBD1 on 6 matching bases. Trimming removed 6 bases at V and 2 bases at J, with 16 bases between. The CDR3 is 15 amino acids. Germline lookup yields CDR1 SNHLY and CDR2 FYNNEI. For the CDR3, the DNA is TGTGCCAGCAGGATCTGGGACACCCCAAACACTGAAGCTTTCTTT. Protein product: CASRIWDTPNTEAFF. The full variable domain, rest sourced from reference TRBV2 and TRBJ1-1, is EPEVTQTPSHQVTQMGQEVILRCVPISNHLYFYWYRQILGQKVEFLVSFYNNEISEKSEIFDDQFSVERPDGSNFTLKIRSTKLEDSAMYFCASRIWDTPNTEAFFGQGTRLTVV.

The V and J genes are TRBV10-3 and TRBJ1-1, with TRBD1 as a possible D gene (6 bases). There are 12 residues in the CDR3. Trimming stripped 11 bases from V and 7 bases from J, with 17 bases between. Germline V CDR1 and CDR2: ENHRY, SYGVKD. This CDR3 is CAAQGRDDEAFF. DNA of the CDR3: TGTGCCGCACAGGGTAGGGATGATGAAGCTTTCTTT.

The rearrangement uses TRBV7-9 and TRBJ2-5; D is uncertain. The CDR3 spans 13 residues. V was cut by 7 bases and J by 3 bases, with 12 bases left in between. The V gene's germline CDR1 is SEHNR and CDR2 FQNEAQ (reference sequence). The DNA for the CDR3 is TGTGCCAGCACCTACCCTTCGGAAGAGACCCAGTACTTC. Translated, it gives CASTYPSEETQYF. The full variable domain, with the rest looked up from reference TRBV7-9 and TRBJ2-5, is DTGVSQNPRHKITKRGQNVTFRCDPISEHNRLYWYRQTLGQGPEFLTYFQNEAQLEKSRLLSDRFSAERPKGSFSTLEIQRTEQGDSAMYLCASTYPSEETQYFGPGTRLLVL.

This clone showed up just a few times. This chain joins TRBV21-1 and TRBJ1-4; TRBD1 is taken as the D call from the table, unchecked against the DNA. TRBV21-1 is a pseudogene. The CDR3 length is 16 residues. The CDR3 DNA follows: TGTGCCAGCATCGAGCTAGGGACACTTAGGGTTGAAAAACTGTTTTTT. Translated, it gives CASIELGTLRVEKLFF.

This chain links TRBV27 with TRBJ1-1, with a possible D match to TRBD1 (5 bases). The length of the CDR3 is 14 residues. Germline assignment: CDR1 MNHEY and CDR2 SMNVEV (reference sequence). With 2 bases removed from V and 1 base from J, the gap between germline ends came to 8 bases. Written as DNA, the CDR3 is TGTGCCAGCAGTTTACAGGGTTGGAACACTGAAGCTTTCTTT. It is translated as CASSLQGWNTEAFF.

The chain has TRBV2 and TRBJ1-5; D is ambiguous. Trimming removed 6 bases at V and 4 bases at J, with 16 bases between. Germline CDR1 reads SNHLY; CDR2 reads FYNNEI. CDR3 size: 15 residues. The CDR3, as DNA: TGTGCCAGCAGCACCTCAAACCAGGAAAATCAGCCCCAGCATTTT. Protein product: CASSTSNQENQPQHF.

The rearrangement uses TRBV28 and TRBJ2-1, with TRBD1 identical over 7 bases. CDR1 is MDHEN, CDR2 SYDVKM, per germline. The CDR3 sequence is 14 residues long. V gave up 6 bases and J gave up 4 bases; unmatched junction bases: 6. The CDR3 spells CASRPRDSYNEQFF. The CDR3 nucleotides read TGTGCCAGCAGGCCCCGGGACAGTTACAATGAGCAGTTCTTC.

Written as DNA, the CDR3 is TGTGCCAGCACCCATGGAACAGGAACTAACTATGGCTACACCTTC. Its translation: CASTHGTGTNYGYTF. The gene calls are TRBV28 and TRBJ1-2; weak D call: TRBD1 (5 bases). Germline lookup yields CDR1 MDHEN and CDR2 SYDVKM. V lost 7 bases and J lost 0, with 15 bases in between. The CDR3 extends over 15 amino acids.

The chain links TRBV5-1 to TRBJ2-5; 11 bases map to TRBD2. V shed 4 bases and J 2 bases; nucleotides not matched to a gene: 7. Germline CDR1 SGHRS, CDR2 YFSETQ. The CDR3 is made up of 16 amino acids. In DNA, the CDR3 is TGCGCCAGCAGCCAAGGGACTAGCGGCGATCAAGAGACCCAGTACTTC. This codes for CASSQGTSGDQETQYF. Full variable domain (outside the CDR3, taken from reference TRBV5-1 and TRBJ2-5): KAGVTQTPRYLIKTRGQQVTLSCSPISGHRSVSWYQQTPGQGLQFLFEYFSETQRNKGNFPGRFSGRQFSNSRSEMNVSTLELGDSALYLCASSQGTSGDQETQYFGPGTRLLVL.

DNA of the CDR3: TGTGCCAGCAGCCTCCGGTGGACAGAGGGTGGCTACACCTTC. It is translated as CASSLRWTEGGYTF. This rearrangement joins TRBV5-4 to TRBJ1-2, with D possibly matching TRBD1 (6 bases). The CDR3 totals 14 residues. Germline CDR1 is SGHNT and CDR2 is YYREEE (reference sequence). The V and J ends lost 4 bases and 7 bases respectively, with 17 bases between them.

The gene calls are TRBV19 and TRBJ2-1; 7 bases are shared with TRBD2. From germline, CDR1 is LNHDA and CDR2 SQIVND (reference sequence). The CDR3 totals 18 residues. V shed 3 bases, J shed 5 bases, and the junction held 16 bases outside the gene matches. CDR3 protein: CASSIGSRGRAGDNEQFF. The CDR3 DNA sequence: TGTGCCAGTAGTATCGGGAGTCGGGGGAGGGCCGGGGACAATGAGCAGTTCTTC.

This chain connects TRBV4-3 to TRBJ2-3; D gene unclear. Trimming removed 0 bases from V and 6 bases from J, with 7 bases in between. The CDR3 runs 13 residues. The V gene's germline CDR1 is LGHNA and CDR2 YSLEER. In DNA form, the CDR3 reads TGCGCCAGCAGCCAAGATTTGGAGGATACGCAGTATTTT. It specifies CASSQDLEDTQYF.

The CDR3: CASSGTRRDGYTF. CDR3 DNA: TGTGCCAGCAGCGGGACACGGCGGGATGGCTACACCTTC. J is TRBJ1-2 and V is TRBV7-2; D might be TRBD1 (6 bases). The CDR3 has 13 amino acids. The ends were cut back, 5 bases at V and 6 bases at J, with 13 bases in the middle. Germline assignment: CDR1 SGHTA and CDR2 FQGNSA.

This clone was picked up a small number of times. J is TRBJ2-2 and V is TRBV28, with 10 bases aligning to TRBD2. This CDR3 is 15 amino acids long. Germline CDR1 is MDHEN and CDR2 is SYDVKM. Germline trimming cut 5 bases from V and 3 bases from J; bases unmatched to any gene: 3. CDR3 DNA: TGTGCCAGCAGTCTAGCGGGAGATTACACCGGGGAGCTGTTTTTT. This codes for CASSLAGDYTGELFF.

The chain links TRBV30 to TRBJ1-1; D gene ambiguous. The CDR3 totals 11 residues. Trimming shortened V by 2 bases and J by 7 bases, and 8 bases separated the two germline ends. Germline CDR1 is GTSNPN and CDR2 is SVGIG (reference sequence). The CDR3 region is CAWSWNYEAFF. DNA for the CDR3: TGTGCCTGGAGTTGGAACTATGAAGCTTTCTTT.

The rearrangement links TRBV7-9 to TRBJ1-4; TRBD1 matches at 7 bases. Germline loops: CDR1 SEHNR, CDR2 FQNEAQ (reference sequence). CDR3 length equals 14 residues. V was pared by 4 bases and J by 2 bases, with 1 base of the junction left unmatched. The CDR3, as DNA: TGTGCCAGCAGCTGGGGACAGACTAATGAAAAACTGTTTTTT. It codes for CASSWGQTNEKLFF.

This chain joins TRBV6-1 and TRBJ2-1; 9 positions agree with TRBD1. Germline-derived CDR1 and CDR2 are MNHNS and SASEGT. Germline trimming cut 4 bases from V and 4 bases from J; bases unmatched to any gene: 5. This CDR3 comprises 15 residues. As DNA, the CDR3 is TGTGCCAGCAGTGCACAGGGGGCGGAGTACAATGAGCAGTTCTTC. Encoded protein: CASSAQGAEYNEQFF.

The chain recombines TRBV18 with TRBJ2-1; D is ambiguous. The CDR3 length is 11 residues. Germline V gives CDR1 KGHSH, CDR2 LQKENI. Between the trimmed V and J ends, which lost 3 bases and 13 bases, there was a span of 10 bases. The CDR3 reads CASSPQANQFF. CDR3 coding DNA: TGTGCCAGCTCACCGCAGGCGAACCAGTTCTTC.

V usage is TRBV4-2 and J usage is TRBJ2-7; 12 nucleotides line up with TRBD2. In germline, CDR1 is LGHNA, CDR2 YNFKEQ. The CDR3 is 18 amino acids. With V trimmed by 1 base and J by 3 bases, 10 bases remained unmatched. In DNA form, the CDR3 reads TGTGCCAGCAGCCAAGTTAGTCTAGCGGGAGGGGCGGACTACGAGCAGTACTTC. It codes for CASSQVSLAGGADYEQYF.

J is TRBJ2-7 and V is TRBV19; possible D gene TRBD1, 6 bases. There are 14 residues in the CDR3. Germline V gene sequence: CDR1 LNHDA, CDR2 SQIVND (reference sequence). V was cut by 6 bases and J by 6 bases, with 18 bases left in between. The CDR3 DNA is TGTGCCAGTAGCCTCCCGGGACACAACGGCGAGCAGTACTTC. It codes for CASSLPGHNGEQYF.

The rearrangement links TRBV6-5 to TRBJ1-1; D is unresolved. Looked up from germline, CDR1 is MNHEY and CDR2 is SVGAGI. CDR3 length: 14 residues. Deletions cut 1 base from V and 1 base from J, with 7 bases between. The CDR3 protein is CASSYFYKNTEAFF. The CDR3 DNA reads TGTGCCAGCAGTTACTTTTACAAGAACACTGAAGCTTTCTTT.